Sequencing of this TCR beta chain was carried out in a study of blood T cell repertoires in COVID-19. The CDR3 has 14 residues. Germline V gives CDR1 SEHNR, CDR2 FQNEAQ (reference sequence). V was clipped by 5 bases and J by 7 bases; unmatched bases: 9. Authors' analysis steps: Reference gene primer amplification gave estimated nucleated cell counts. Profiled with immunoSEQ multiplex PCR; TCRdb holds only in-frame clones, not every one. That table gives V, J and clone size, and the DNA gave D and trimming. The data contain 240,000 or so clones, more than 75% of them singletons. The chain employs TRBV7-9 and TRBJ1-1, with 8 bases matching TRBD1. The receptor comes from a woman aged 55-70 years with active or convalescent COVID-19. Sequencing used peripheral blood. The CDR3 reads CASSQTGTGREAFF. The CDR3 DNA is TGTGCCAGCAGCCAAACCGGGACAGGACGTGAAGCTTTCTTT.